The next 18 T cell receptor beta chains were all read from a single sample in a study of sequential checkpoint blockade in melanoma. As for treatment: randomized to nivolumab then ipilimumab (arm A) or the reverse (arm B). Clones were sequenced by immunoSEQ multiplex PCR, and TCRdb holds only the in-frame ones, with some missing. Of 20,000 to 25,000 clones listed, 27% are singletons. The material was tumor tissue (inferred from file names), obtained from a patient given nivolumab and ipilimumab in sequence. Every receptor here comes from a human donor with melanoma.

There are a few counts of this clone. The chain joins TRBV11-3 to TRBJ1-1; TRBD1 matches at 10 bases. The germline gives CDR1 SGHNT, CDR2 YENEEA. V gave up 5 bases and J gave up 4 bases; unmatched junction bases: 7. CDR3 length equals 15 residues. DNA for the CDR3: TGTGCCAGCAGCGGGGGACAGGGGAGAAGCACTGAAGCTTTCTTT. Translation: CASSGGQGRSTEAFF.

The chain uses TRBV11-3 and TRBJ2-1, with D perhaps matching TRBD2 (6 bases). The CDR3 length is 15 residues. Germline CDR1 reads SGHNT; CDR2 reads YENEEA. Between the trimmed V and J ends, which lost 8 bases and 8 bases, there was a span of 22 bases. CDR3 nucleotides: TGTGCCAGCGGGCTTTCTACGGGGGACTTCGATGAGCAGTTCTTC. This encodes CASGLSTGDFDEQFF.

This sequence joins TRBV4-1 and TRBJ2-4, with 12 bases identical to TRBD1. Germline CDR1 is MGHRA and CDR2 is YSYEKL. V shed 1 base, J shed 7 bases, and the junction held 14 bases outside the gene matches. The CDR3 length is 19 residues. CDR3 sequence (DNA): TGCGCCAGCAGCCAAGTATGGGGGACAGGGGGCTTACGGCAGAACATTCAGTACTTC. It codes for CASSQVWGTGGLRQNIQYF.

By share, this clone ranks as medium-sized. Its ends do not fully match the called genes, so a read error is possible. The rearrangement links TRBV6-8 to TRBJ2-7; 7 nucleotides agree with TRBD1. The CDR3 is 13 amino acids. Germline CDR1 reads MNHGY; CDR2 reads SAAAGT. CDR3 loop: CAISGQGEHEQYF. The CDR3 coding sequence is TGTGCCATCAGTGGGCAGGGGGAACACGAGCAGTACTTC.

The CDR3 region is CASSYSVLQVTQYF. The CDR3 DNA sequence: TGTGCCAGCAGTTACTCTGTTCTACAGGTTACCCAGTACTTC. V gene TRBV6-8 combines with J gene TRBJ2-5; D may be TRBD1 (5 bases). The CDR3 is 14 amino acids. The V end lost 0 bases, the J end lost 8 bases, and 13 bases lay between the germline ends. Per germline, CDR1 MNHGY and CDR2 SAAAGT.

The J gene is TRBJ2-5, the V gene TRBV15, with D uncertain. V dropped 3 bases and J dropped 4 bases, with 15 bases sitting between them. Germline CDR1 and CDR2: LNHNV and YYDKDF (reference sequence). The CDR3 is 15 amino acids. The CDR3 loop reads CATSSPVLEGETQYF. Written as DNA, the CDR3 is TGTGCCACCAGCAGCCCAGTCCTGGAAGGAGAGACCCAGTACTTC.

This chain's CDR3 is CASSLGTGNYEQYF. CDR3 nucleotides: TGTGCCAGCAGCTTAGGTACAGGGAACTACGAGCAGTACTTC. The J gene is TRBJ2-7, the V gene TRBV7-1, with TRBD1 as a possible D gene (6 bases). TRBV7-1 is sorted into the ORF group, with uncertain function. This CDR3 comprises 14 residues. Trimming removed 4 bases from V and 3 bases from J, with 13 bases in between.

The rearrangement links TRBV19 to TRBJ1-4; the match to TRBD1 covers 7 bases. The length of the CDR3 is 11 residues. Germline V gene sequence: CDR1 LNHDA, CDR2 SQIVND (reference sequence). CDR3: CNRGPNEKLFF. The CDR3 DNA sequence: TGTAACAGGGGACCTAATGAAAAACTGTTTTTT.

The chain joins TRBV11-3 to TRBJ2-2; 7 bases fit TRBD1. The CDR3 extends over 15 amino acids. Looked up from germline, CDR1 is SGHNT and CDR2 is YENEEA. The trim removed 3 bases at V and 4 bases at J, leaving 5 bases unmatched. Here the CDR3 DNA reads TGTGCCAGCAGCTTCCAACAGGGGATCACCGGGGAGCTGTTTTTT. This encodes CASSFQQGITGELFF.

In this sample, this clone turned up many times. This CDR3 is also generated by other DNA sequences in the sample. The rearrangement uses TRBV6-8 and TRBJ2-6; D is undetermined. Trimming pared 5 bases from V and 3 bases from J, leaving 11 bases between. Germline lookup yields CDR1 MNHGY and CDR2 SAAAGT. CDR3 size: 15 residues. CDR3 DNA sequence: TGTGCCAGCAGTAGTCGCCCCGGTGGGGCCAACGTCCTGACTTTC. Translation: CASSSRPGGANVLTF.

The gene calls are TRBV4-1 and TRBJ2-3; 7 nucleotides match TRBD2. Per germline, CDR1 MGHRA and CDR2 YSYEKL. This CDR3 comprises 15 residues. V was pared by 0 bases and J by 4 bases, with 4 bases of the junction left unmatched. The CDR3 DNA sequence: TGCGCCAGCAGCCAAGATGGACTAGTGGCAGATACGCAGTATTTT. Encoded protein: CASSQDGLVADTQYF.

The rearrangement links TRBV30 to TRBJ1-2; unclear D gene. CDR1 is GTSNPN, CDR2 SVGIG, per germline (reference sequence). Trimming removed 6 bases from V and 2 bases from J, with 16 bases in between. This CDR3 is 14 amino acids long. The CDR3 DNA sequence: TGTGCCTGCCTGCCGATTGGCGGCAACTATGGCTACACCTTC. Translated: CACLPIGGNYGYTF.

This clone was counted at least ten times. The rearrangement joins TRBV6-8 to TRBJ2-2, with 10 bases fitting TRBD1. Trimming took 8 bases from V and 3 from J; bases not matched to a gene: 9. Germline values: CDR1 MNHGY, CDR2 SAAAGT. CDR3 length: 16 amino acids. The CDR3 DNA sequence: TGTGCCAGCGGTGCCGGGACAGGGGTTTACACCGGGGAGCTGTTTTTT. Amino acid sequence: CASGAGTGVYTGELFF.

The rearrangement uses TRBV14 and TRBJ2-1; TRBD2 matches at 10 bases. CDR3 size: 16 residues. CDR1 is SGHDN, CDR2 FVKESK, per germline. Losses at the gene ends were 4 bases for V and 4 bases for J; bases not matched to a gene: 7. The CDR3 sequence: CASSRSSSGGYNEQFF. CDR3 sequence (DNA): TGTGCCAGCAGCCGGTCCTCTAGCGGGGGATACAATGAGCAGTTCTTC.

In its sample, this clone was seen a few times. The genes are TRBV18 and TRBJ1-1; maybe TRBD1 (6 bases). Trimming took off 6 bases at V and 2 bases at J, with 16 bases between the two ends. This CDR3 is 15 amino acids long. The V gene's germline CDR1 is KGHSH and CDR2 LQKENI. This CDR3 reads CASSPIGTFNTEAFF. The DNA of the CDR3 is TGTGCCAGCTCTCCAATCGGGACATTCAACACTGAAGCTTTCTTT.

The genes are TRBV11-3 and TRBJ2-1, with D perhaps matching TRBD2 (6 bases). Between the trimmed V and J ends, which lost 5 bases and 4 bases, there was a span of 12 bases. Germline CDR1 is SGHNT and CDR2 is YENEEA. The CDR3 consists of 14 residues. CDR3 loop: CASSMGLTYNEQFF. In DNA form, the CDR3 reads TGTGCCAGCAGCATGGGACTTACTTACAATGAGCAGTTCTTC.

This clone was seen more than once but under ten times. The junction and the germline gene differ at one end; a read error may be behind it. The V call is TRBV6-8, the J call TRBJ2-3; possible D gene TRBD2, 6 bases. Germline loops: CDR1 MNHGY, CDR2 SAAAGT. This CDR3 spans 14 amino acids. The CDR3 nucleotides read TGTGCCATCAGTGGAGGGGTGCGGAAAGATACGCAGTATTTT. It codes for CAISGGVRKDTQYF.

This clone was recorded a few times. The J gene is TRBJ1-2, the V gene TRBV6-8; D ambiguous. Germline CDR1 reads MNHGY; CDR2 reads SAAAGT. The CDR3 consists of 13 residues. Trimming removed 6 bases at V and 2 bases at J, with 10 bases between. CDR3 sequence reads: CASRVGQNYGYTF. The CDR3 DNA follows: TGTGCCAGCAGAGTCGGCCAGAACTATGGCTACACCTTC.